The 5 T cell receptor beta chains presented below share a single source sample, sequenced in a study of blood T cell repertoires in COVID-19. Profiled with immunoSEQ multiplex PCR; TCRdb holds only in-frame clones, not every one. The sample holds more than 45,000 clones, about nine tenths seen once. The sequenced sample was peripheral blood. All receptors come from an elderly woman with COVID-19, enrolled during active disease.

The chain is built from TRBV25-1 and TRBJ2-2; 8 bases fit TRBD1. CDR3 length equals 16 residues. V lost 4 bases, J lost 2 bases, and 6 bases stayed unmatched. In germline, CDR1 is MGHDK, CDR2 SYGVNS. CDR3 sequence (DNA): TGTGCCAGCAGTGTCGCAGGGGGCGCCAACACCGGGGAGCTGTTTTTT. Translating it yields CASSVAGGANTGELFF. Filled out from reference TRBV25-1 and TRBJ2-2, the complete variable domain reads EADIYQTPRYLVIGTGKKITLECSQTMGHDKMYWYQQDPGMELHLIHYSYGVNSTEKGDLSSESTVSRIRTEHFPLTLESARPSHTSQYLCASSVAGGANTGELFFGEGSRLTVL.

J is TRBJ2-6 and V is TRBV30; D unclear. The germline CDR1 and CDR2 sequences are GTSNPN and SVGIG (reference sequence). Trimming shortened V by 1 base and J by 4 bases, and 11 bases separated the two germline ends. The CDR3 consists of 15 residues. The CDR3: CAWSAAVGGANVLTF. The DNA for the CDR3 is TGTGCCTGGAGTGCGGCTGTGGGCGGGGCCAACGTCCTGACTTTC.

This clone was observed a handful of times. V usage is TRBV10-1 and J usage is TRBJ1-2; D call uncertain. The V gene's germline CDR1 is WNHNN and CDR2 SYGVQD (reference sequence). Between the trimmed V and J ends, which lost 2 bases and 2 bases, there was a span of 6 bases. The CDR3 runs 13 residues. The CDR3 region has the DNA TGCGCCAGCAGTGAGGGCAAGAACTATGGCTACACCTTC. It specifies CASSEGKNYGYTF.

The V and J genes are TRBV5-4 and TRBJ2-5, with 12 bases that match TRBD2. Germline loops: CDR1 SGHNT, CDR2 YYREEE (reference sequence). The CDR3 loop spans 16 amino acids. V lost 3 bases to trimming and J lost 6 bases; unmatched junction nucleotides: 9. CDR3 loop: CASSSPSGGASQTQYF. The DNA for the CDR3 is TGTGCCAGCAGCTCTCCTAGCGGGGGGGCCTCGCAGACCCAGTACTTC.

The chain carries TRBV30 and TRBJ2-1, with TRBD1 matching 9 bases. The CDR3 sequence is 13 residues long. CDR1 is GTSNPN, CDR2 SVGIG, per germline (reference sequence). Trimming cost V 2 bases and J 6 bases; bases outside gene matches: 2. DNA of the CDR3: TGTGCCTGGAGTCGACAGGGGGTCAATGAGCAGTTCTTC. Translated: CAWSRQGVNEQFF.